This TCR beta chain was sequenced during a study of HIV-infected patients and healthy controls. cDNA was made from approximately 0.55 ug RNA using alpha and beta constant primers. Using multiplexing indices, alpha and beta chain libraries were generated apart by chain-specific third strand synthesis. TCRdb ran MiXCR on the 5' RACE reads and lists one entry per CDR3 protein. The data show roughly 18,000 distinct CDR3 sequences, 8% to 10% seen once. Antiretroviral therapy had run roughly three months, about 14 weeks, before follow-up blood collection. No cell fractionation was done, so the repertoire covers all unsorted peripheral blood T cells. Enrollment excluded donors with tumors, hepatitis B or C, or recent vaccination. Ten or more counts support this clonotype. Germline V gives CDR1 KGHSH, CDR2 LQKENI. The CDR3 extends over 15 amino acids. Trimming pared 0 bases from V and 6 bases from J, leaving 11 bases between.

This chain joins TRBV18 and TRBJ2-2; D is unclear. This TCR derives from an adult with HIV infection. The sample here was blood, taken during antiretroviral therapy. In nucleotides, the CDR3 is TGTGCCAGCTCACCACCCCCCCCCCGGCCCGGGGAGCTGTTTTTT. Its translation: CASSPPPPRPGELFF.